This TCR beta chain was sequenced for a study of T cell repertoires in cytomegalovirus infection (dated by TCRdb to the late 2010s). Looking at the study overall: Donor HLA type was relevant to the analysis, because carriage of CMV infection together with the matching HLA type was indicated by public TCR beta signatures. Broader findings and caveats from the paper: Cumulative frequency of public TCR beta family members discriminated carriers of CMV infection plus the relevant HLA type in this cohort and an independent approximately 370-donor cohort. In the ex vivo response, HLA-C-restricted CMV-specific TCR beta clonotypes were dominant, and in two of eight donors the single most frequent clonotype came from this HLA-C-restricted group.

The sample holds many counts of this clonotype. What antigen it recognizes has not been identified. No per-base quality is available; no much larger clone lies one base away. Based on the germline V gene, the CDR1 and CDR2 sequences are SGHTA and FQGNSA. Compared with germline, V lacks 1 base and J lacks 5 bases; bases without a gene match: 6. Spanning cysteine to phenylalanine, the CDR3 consists of 15 amino acids. Of all the DNA, just the CDR3 is kept, 45 bases in frame from base 1. Instrument on record: Illumina HiSeq 1500. TCRdb itself trimmed the public reads at Q25 with fastp, ran MiXCR and retained productive beta chains. CDR3 protein sequences are deduplicated, and each keeps its most common genes and DNA. A total of about 600,000 distinct CDR3 sequences appear in this sample, roughly 26% of them only once. The top ten clonotypes cover less than 10% of the sample.

This clonotype was sampled from a human donor in good health (CMV status not recorded). Some clones in this sample may be carry-over from other donors' samples. The sequenced sample consisted of CD8+ T cells from PBMCs. The rearranged segments are TRBV7-2 and TRBJ2-3, and TRBD1 aligns with 7 junction nucleotides. Here is the DNA: TGTGCCAGCAGCTTAGAGGGGGCGGAAGGAGATACGCAGTATTTT. Translated, this gives CASSLEGAEGDTQYF.